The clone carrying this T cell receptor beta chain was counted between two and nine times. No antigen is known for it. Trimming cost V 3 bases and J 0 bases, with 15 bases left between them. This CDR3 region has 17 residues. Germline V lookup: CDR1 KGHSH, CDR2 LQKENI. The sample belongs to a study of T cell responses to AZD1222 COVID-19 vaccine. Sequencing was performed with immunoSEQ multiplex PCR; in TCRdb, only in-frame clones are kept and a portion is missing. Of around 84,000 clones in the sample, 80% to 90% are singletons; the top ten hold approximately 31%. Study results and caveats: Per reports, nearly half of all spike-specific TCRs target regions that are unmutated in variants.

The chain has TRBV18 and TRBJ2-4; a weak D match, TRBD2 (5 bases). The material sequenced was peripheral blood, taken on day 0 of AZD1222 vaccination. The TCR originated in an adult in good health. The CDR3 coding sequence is TGTGCCAGCTCACCCCCTTGGGGAGCACTAGCCAAAAACATTCAGTACTTC. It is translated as CASSPPWGALAKNIQYF.